The present T cell receptor (beta chain) was sequenced within a study of blood T cell repertoires in COVID-19. Sequencing used immunoSEQ multiplex PCR; TCRdb keeps in-frame clones, though not all of them. The sample yields about 410,000 clones, nearly 90% seen once. This clone showed up just once. CDR3 length: 15 amino acids. J lost 4 bases, V lost 5 bases, and 8 bases had no gene match. The germline V gene has CDR1 SGHAT and CDR2 FQNNGV. The study recruited people aged about 18 to 90 years across around 23 US areas. The specimen sequenced was PBMCs or T cells enriched from blood (not recorded which). The chain joins TRBV11-2 to TRBJ2-7; the match to TRBD1 covers 10 bases. The sequence came from a woman in her 30s who had recovered from COVID-19. CDR3 amino acids: CASSRLRTGGYEQYF. DNA of the CDR3: TGTGCCAGCAGCCGTCTGCGGACAGGGGGTTACGAGCAGTACTTC.